This entry lists 23 T cell receptor beta chains sequenced from one sample in a study of blood T cell repertoires in COVID-19. Some clones are missing from TCRdb's copy, which holds only in-frame ones; the method was immunoSEQ multiplex PCR. Of 50,000 or so clones listed, 83% are singletons. Sequencing used peripheral blood. Receptors were obtained from a man aged 35 to 55 with acute or convalescent COVID-19.

This clone has only a few counts. The chain couples TRBV10-1 to TRBJ1-5; D gene unclear. The length of the CDR3 is 13 residues. V was clipped by 2 bases and J by 1 base, with 3 bases between them. Germline CDR1 and CDR2: WNHNN and SYGVQD (reference sequence). The CDR3 protein is CASSESSNQPQHF. The CDR3 DNA is TGCGCCAGCAGTGAGAGCAGCAATCAGCCCCAGCATTTT.

V usage is TRBV7-2 and J usage is TRBJ1-1; TRBD1 is a possible D gene (5 bases). This CDR3 is 13 amino acids long. Looked up from germline, CDR1 is SGHTA and CDR2 is FQGNSA. V dropped 7 bases and J dropped 5 bases, with 14 bases sitting between them. The CDR3 region is CASTLDTRTEAFF. For the CDR3, the DNA is TGTGCCAGCACCTTGGACACGAGGACTGAAGCTTTCTTT. Full variable domain (rest looked up from reference TRBV7-2 and TRBJ1-1): GAGVSQSPSNKVTEKGKDVELRCDPISGHTALYWYRQSLGQGLEFLIYFQGNSAPDKSGLPSDRFSAERTGGSVSTLTIQRTQQEDSAVYLCASTLDTRTEAFFGQGTRLTVV.

This clone came up once. The CDR3 DNA is TGTGCCAGCAGCCGGGACAGGGCCGGCTCCGAGCAGTACTTC. Translated, it gives CASSRDRAGSEQYF. The V gene is TRBV6-2 or TRBV6-3, the J gene TRBJ2-7; 9 bases are a match to TRBD1. The ends lost 6 bases at V and 6 bases at J; junction bases unmatched: 9. This CDR3 spans 14 amino acids. Germline loops: CDR1 MNHEY, CDR2 SVGEGT.

V usage is TRBV5-4 and J usage is TRBJ2-5; D remains ambiguous. The CDR3 runs to 13 residues. Germline V gives CDR1 SGHNT, CDR2 YYREEE (reference sequence). Trimming shortened V by 4 bases and J by 4 bases, and 11 bases separated the two germline ends. CDR3 in amino acids: CASSIPPGETQYF. In DNA, the CDR3 is TGTGCCAGCAGCATACCCCCGGGAGAGACCCAGTACTTC.

This clone was seen a handful of times. The rearrangement joins TRBV7-6 to TRBJ1-4; D may be TRBD1 (5 bases). Per germline, CDR1 SGHVS and CDR2 FNYEAQ. V lost 5 bases and J lost 2, with 12 bases in between. The CDR3 has 15 amino acids. The CDR3 spells CASSLNGATNEKLFF. Written as DNA, the CDR3 is TGTGCCAGCAGCCTAAATGGGGCCACTAATGAAAAACTGTTTTTT.

This clone was recorded only once. The gene calls are TRBV6-1 and TRBJ2-3, with TRBD2 identical over 10 bases. After removal of 0 bases from V and 7 bases from J, the junction contained 13 bases not matched to a gene. CDR3 size: 18 residues. CDR1 is MNHNS and CDR2 is SASEGT in the germline V gene. The CDR3: CASSEAGQRGGYLHTQYF. The CDR3, as DNA: TGTGCCAGCAGTGAAGCCGGTCAGCGGGGGGGCTATTTGCATACGCAGTATTTT.

The chain combines TRBV6-5 with TRBJ1-1; TRBD1 aligns across 10 bases. There are 15 residues in the CDR3. J was trimmed by 5 bases and V by 6 bases; bases with no gene match: 9. Germline loops: CDR1 MNHEY, CDR2 SVGAGI. CDR3 DNA sequence: TGTGCCAGCAGAGGACAGGGGGTAGAAGGGACTGAAGCTTTCTTT. This codes for CASRGQGVEGTEAFF.

The chain uses TRBV19 and TRBJ1-4; possibly TRBD1 for D (6 bases). CDR1 and CDR2 from the germline V gene are LNHDA and SQIVND (reference sequence). The CDR3 consists of 15 residues. V lost 6 bases to trimming and J lost 4 bases, with 15 bases between them. The CDR3 sequence: CASRPTPGVNEKLFF. The CDR3 DNA sequence: TGTGCCAGTAGACCTACGCCAGGGGTTAATGAAAAACTGTTTTTT. Together with reference TRBV19 and TRBJ1-4, the CDR3 gives the full variable domain: DGGITQSPKYLFRKEGQNVTLSCEQNLNHDAMYWYRQDPGQGLRLIYYSQIVNDFQKGDIAEGYSVSREKKESFPLTVTSAQKNPTAFYLCASRPTPGVNEKLFFGSGTQLSVL.

V and J are TRBV7-6 and TRBJ2-2, with D tentatively TRBD1 (5 bases). The germline V gene has CDR1 SGHVS and CDR2 FNYEAQ. V was cut by 5 bases and J by 0 bases, with 13 bases left in between. The CDR3 is 16 amino acids. DNA for the CDR3: TGTGCCAGCAGCCCCTGGGGCAGAGCGAACACCGGGGAGCTGTTTTTT. Its protein is CASSPWGRANTGELFF.

The chain combines TRBV5-6 with TRBJ2-7; tentative D call: TRBD2 (6 bases). The CDR3 consists of 12 residues. Germline CDR1 is SGHDT and CDR2 is YYEEEE. V shed 7 bases and J shed 0 bases, with 8 bases lying between them. CDR3 sequence reads: CASFGSSYEQYF. CDR3 nucleotides: TGTGCCAGCTTCGGGAGCTCCTACGAGCAGTACTTC.

This clone was found once. This sequence joins TRBV7-6 and TRBJ2-5; 7 positions agree with TRBD2. The CDR3 sequence is 17 residues long. The junction had 12 bases not matched to a gene; V was cut back by 0 bases and J by 5 bases. Germline-derived CDR1 and CDR2 are SGHVS and FNYEAQ. The CDR3 is CASSLAGRGRKQETQYF. CDR3 nucleotides: TGTGCCAGCAGCTTAGCTGGGCGGGGGAGGAAGCAGGAGACCCAGTACTTC.

The chain recombines TRBV9 with TRBJ2-3, with D perhaps TRBD2 (5 bases). V lost 0 bases and J lost 4, with 12 bases in between. Germline values: CDR1 SGDLS, CDR2 YYNGEE. The CDR3 sequence is 15 residues long. CDR3 DNA: TGTGCCAGCAGCGTAGATTGGGCGGGCGCAGATACGCAGTATTTT. As protein: CASSVDWAGADTQYF.

The rearrangement joins TRBV2 to TRBJ2-7; 7 bases line up with TRBD1. This CDR3 is built from 14 residues. The germline V gene encodes CDR1 SNHLY and CDR2 FYNNEI. J was trimmed by 0 bases and V by 5 bases; bases with no gene match: 4. CDR3: CASSPDRSSYEQYF. In DNA form, the CDR3 reads TGTGCCAGCAGTCCGGACAGGTCCTCCTACGAGCAGTACTTC.

The rearrangement joins TRBV10-3 to TRBJ1-2, with D hard to call. Germline V gene sequence: CDR1 ENHRY, CDR2 SYGVKD. V was pared by 6 bases and J by 1 base, with 6 bases between. The CDR3 consists of 12 residues. CDR3 region: CAIRRVNYGYTF. The CDR3 nucleotides read TGTGCCATCAGGCGGGTTAACTATGGCTACACCTTC.

The rearrangement joins TRBV29-1 to TRBJ2-2; 8 bases map to TRBD1. The length of the CDR3 is 12 residues. Germline V gene lookup returns CDR1 SQVTM and CDR2 ANQGSEA. Trimming at V came to 7 bases and at J to 7 bases, leaving 5 bases not matched to a gene. The CDR3 DNA reads as TGCAGCGCGTTACAGGGGGTCGGGGAGCTGTTTTTT. Translation: CSALQGVGELFF.

This clone occurred once. The genes are TRBV15 and TRBJ1-1; 7 bases fit TRBD1. The CDR3 loop spans 15 amino acids. The V gene's germline CDR1 is LNHNV and CDR2 YYDKDF (reference sequence). Losses at the gene ends were 1 base for V and 4 bases for J; bases not matched to a gene: 6. CDR3 nucleotides: TGTGCCACCAGCAGAGGAAGGGGGCCGGGCACTGAAGCTTTCTTT. Amino acid sequence: CATSRGRGPGTEAFF.

The chain has TRBV6-5 and TRBJ1-2, with unresolved D. Germline V gene data show CDR1 as MNHEY and CDR2 as SVGAGI. Trimming removed 5 bases at V and 4 bases at J, with 14 bases between. This CDR3 is built from 14 residues. The CDR3 sequence: CASSPGLSGYGYTF. CDR3 sequence (DNA): TGTGCCAGCAGTCCGGGTCTCAGCGGCTATGGCTACACCTTC.

The chain uses TRBV6-6 and TRBJ2-2; possibly TRBD1 for D (6 bases). This CDR3 has 15 amino acids. Trimming stripped 2 bases from V and 4 bases from J, with 11 bases between. Germline CDR1 reads MNHNY; CDR2 reads SVGAGI (reference sequence). The CDR3 reads CASSYRQGSTGELFF. The DNA of the CDR3 is TGTGCCAGCAGTTACCGGCAGGGGTCCACCGGGGAGCTGTTTTTT.

The chain links TRBV7-2 to TRBJ1-5; 10 bases agree with TRBD1. CDR1 and CDR2 from the germline V gene are SGHTA and FQGNSA. V shed 5 bases, J shed 6 bases, and the junction held 13 bases outside the gene matches. CDR3 size: 17 residues. The CDR3 region has the DNA TGTGCCAGCAGCCCCAGGGGACAGGGGTTTTACGGTCAGCCCCAGCATTTT. Its protein is CASSPRGQGFYGQPQHF.

Comment on this clone: Its ends do not fully match the called genes, so a read error is possible. The chain joins TRBV3-1 (or the pseudogene TRBV3-2) to TRBJ2-1, with TRBD1 matching 12 bases. This CDR3 is built from 15 residues. Germline CDR1 LGHDT, CDR2 YNNKEL (reference sequence). DNA of the CDR3: TGTGCCAGCAGCCACGGGACAGGGGGCTACGATGAGCAGTTCTTC. The encoded protein is CASSHGTGGYDEQFF.

V usage is TRBV12-3 or TRBV12-4 and J usage is TRBJ1-5; no definite D call. This CDR3 region has 13 residues. Trimming pared 7 bases from V and 4 bases from J, leaving 11 bases between. The CDR3 is CASTIAQNQPQHF. The CDR3 DNA follows: TGTGCCAGCACCATAGCCCAAAATCAGCCCCAGCATTTT.

The chain employs TRBV9 and TRBJ1-6, with TRBD1 identical over 7 bases. Germline V gene data show CDR1 as SGDLS and CDR2 as YYNGEE. The V and J ends lost 2 bases and 10 bases, in that order; junction bases with no gene match: 6. CDR3 length: 14 residues. The CDR3 is CASSVDRVRSPLHF. In DNA form, the CDR3 reads TGTGCCAGCAGCGTTGACAGGGTACGATCACCCCTCCACTTT.

V is TRBV3-1 (or the pseudogene TRBV3-2) and J is TRBJ1-1; TRBD1 agrees at 8 bases. With V trimmed by 2 bases and J by 1 base, 0 bases remained unmatched. Germline V gene data show CDR1 as LGHDT and CDR2 as YNNKEL (reference sequence). The CDR3 runs to 14 residues. In DNA form, the CDR3 reads TGTGCCAGCAGCCAAACAGGGGGGAACACTGAAGCTTTCTTT. Its protein is CASSQTGGNTEAFF.